A single sample gave rise to the 32 T cell receptor beta chains below, sequenced in a study of cytomegalovirus exposure and HLA in healthy donors. A multiplex PCR was run with 60 Vbeta primers and 13 Jbeta primers. Using immunoSEQ multiplex PCR, the repertoire was profiled, and TCRdb retains in-frame clones only, with some absent. Among about 120,000 clones listed, about 69% were seen once. Sequencing used PBMCs. The origin of the receptors is a woman aged 18 to 35 in good health and CMV-seronegative.

The chain recombines TRBV6-5 with TRBJ1-6; 7 bases agree with TRBD1. V lost 6 bases to trimming and J lost 11 bases; unmatched junction nucleotides: 10. The CDR3 sequence is 14 residues long. Germline V CDR1 and CDR2: MNHEY, SVGAGI. The chain's CDR3 is CASSHRGRWTPLHF. For the CDR3, the DNA is TGTGCCAGCAGCCATAGGGGGCGGTGGACACCCCTCCACTTT.

The V gene is TRBV5-6, the J gene TRBJ1-2; D gene unclear. Germline V gene data show CDR1 as SGHDT and CDR2 as YYEEEE. V gave up 0 bases and J gave up 8 bases, with 11 bases separating them. The length of the CDR3 is 13 residues. The chain's CDR3 is CASSLAGGRGYTF. CDR3 coding DNA: TGTGCCAGCAGCTTGGCTGGCGGCCGGGGCTACACCTTC.

The chain recombines TRBV11-2 with TRBJ2-5, with TRBD1 identical over 11 bases. The CDR3 covers 16 residues. CDR1 is SGHAT, CDR2 FQNNGV, per germline. V was pared by 5 bases and J by 2 bases, with 7 bases of the junction left unmatched. CDR3 bases: TGTGCCAGCAGCATTTCCGGGACAGGGGGTCAAGAGACCCAGTACTTC. It encodes CASSISGTGGQETQYF.

The J gene is TRBJ1-4, the V gene TRBV9; 9 nucleotides match TRBD1. Germline CDR1 reads SGDLS; CDR2 reads YYNGEE. This CDR3 comprises 19 residues. V gave up 2 bases and J gave up 0 bases; unmatched junction bases: 11. DNA for the CDR3: TGTGCCAGCAGCGTCCTCCGACAGGGGGACCCTTCAACTAATGAAAAACTGTTTTTT. Its translation: CASSVLRQGDPSTNEKLFF.

This clone was found a few times. The chain recombines TRBV28 with TRBJ1-2; a possible D gene is TRBD1 (6 bases). Trimming took 5 bases from V and 8 from J, leaving 12 bases between them. The CDR3 is made up of 12 amino acids. Germline CDR1 is MDHEN and CDR2 is SYDVKM. The CDR3 region is CASSDRGLGYTF. In nucleotides, the CDR3 is TGTGCCAGCAGTGATAGGGGGTTGGGCTACACCTTC.

V usage is TRBV2 and J usage is TRBJ1-2; D gene ambiguous. Trimming pared 0 bases from V and 4 bases from J, leaving 3 bases between. The germline V gene has CDR1 SNHLY and CDR2 FYNNEI. The CDR3 contains 12 residues. The CDR3, as DNA: TGTGCCAGCAGTGAAGCCATCTATGGCTACACCTTC. This gives the protein CASSEAIYGYTF.

The CDR3 spells CASSRSVGDTEAFF. The CDR3 nucleotides are TGCGCCAGCAGCCGTTCAGTAGGGGACACTGAAGCTTTCTTT. The V call is TRBV4-1, the J call TRBJ1-1; D might be TRBD1 (5 bases). Germline V gene lookup returns CDR1 MGHRA and CDR2 YSYEKL. CDR3 length equals 14 residues. Trimming left V 4 bases short and J 3 bases short, with 12 bases between.

The chain joins TRBV11-2 to TRBJ2-2; 10 bases are a match to TRBD1. With 2 bases clipped from V and 5 bases from J, the junction kept 2 bases outside the gene matches. Germline values: CDR1 SGHAT, CDR2 FQNNGV. The CDR3 contains 15 residues. This chain's CDR3 is CASSLKGQGTGELFF. DNA for the CDR3: TGTGCCAGCAGCTTAAAGGGACAGGGGACCGGGGAGCTGTTTTTT. The variable domain in full, with the rest retrieved from reference TRBV11-2 and TRBJ2-2, is EAGVAQSPRYKIIEKRQSVAFWCNPISGHATLYWYQQILGQGPKLLIQFQNNGVVDDSQLPKDRFSAERLKGVDSTLKIQPAKLEDSAVYLCASSLKGQGTGELFFGEGSRLTVL.

The rearrangement links TRBV19 to TRBJ2-1; TRBD1 matches 7 bases. The germline V gene has CDR1 LNHDA and CDR2 SQIVND (reference sequence). This CDR3 comprises 15 residues. V was pared by 5 bases and J by 2 bases, with 6 bases of the junction left unmatched. The CDR3 sequence: CASSSTGTPYNEQFF. The CDR3 DNA is TGTGCCAGTAGTTCGACAGGGACCCCCTACAATGAGCAGTTCTTC.

The V and J genes are TRBV29-1 and TRBJ1-1; D not certain. Trimming stripped 1 base from V and 7 bases from J, with 4 bases between. The CDR3 has 10 amino acids. Germline V lookup: CDR1 SQVTM, CDR2 ANQGSEA. CDR3: CSVEGGEAFF. The CDR3 DNA follows: TGCAGCGTTGAAGGCGGTGAAGCTTTCTTT.

The chain links TRBV18 to TRBJ2-2, with TRBD1 matching 9 bases. There are 15 residues in the CDR3. CDR1 is KGHSH and CDR2 is LQKENI in the germline V gene. J was trimmed by 5 bases and V by 6 bases; bases with no gene match: 7. The CDR3 DNA is TGTGCCAGCTCTCGGACAGGGGAAGAAACCGGGGAGCTGTTTTTT. Amino acid sequence: CASSRTGEETGELFF.

The CDR3 DNA sequence: TGTGCCAGCAAAGTAGAAACTGAAGCTTTCTTT. It specifies CASKVETEAFF. This chain joins TRBV2 and TRBJ1-1; D gene unclear. Trimming cost V 7 bases and J 5 bases, with 8 bases left between them. Germline CDR1 and CDR2: SNHLY and FYNNEI. The CDR3 spans 11 residues.

V gene TRBV4-2 combines with J gene TRBJ1-3; the match to TRBD1 covers 9 bases. Germline values: CDR1 LGHNA, CDR2 YNFKEQ. Unmatched junction bases numbered 8, after V lost 5 bases and J lost 0 bases. This CDR3 spans 17 amino acids. CDR3 nucleotide sequence: TGTGCCAGCAGCTTCGGAGGACAGGGGACCTCTGGAAACACCATATATTTT. Translated: CASSFGGQGTSGNTIYF.

The chain has TRBV5-8 and TRBJ1-2; D not resolved. The V gene's germline CDR1 is SGHTS and CDR2 YDEGEE. The CDR3 totals 15 residues. V was clipped by 0 bases and J by 0 bases, with 9 bases between them. CDR3 residues: CASSLEPRTNYGYTF. In nucleotides, the CDR3 is TGTGCCAGCAGCTTGGAACCGAGAACTAACTATGGCTACACCTTC.

The CDR3 loop reads CASSLRQLTTNEKLFF. DNA for the CDR3: TGTGCCAGCTCACTTAGACAGCTCACAACTAATGAAAAACTGTTTTTT. J is TRBJ1-4 and V is TRBV18; D possibly corresponds to TRBD1 (5 bases). CDR1 is KGHSH and CDR2 is LQKENI in the germline V gene. V lost 4 bases, J lost 0 bases, and 12 bases lay in between. The length of the CDR3 is 16 residues.

As regards this clone: The junction differs from germline at one of its ends, possibly a read error. The gene calls are TRBV5-1 and TRBJ2-2; TRBD1 aligns across 7 bases. Per the germline V gene, CDR1 is SGHRS and CDR2 is YFSETQ. This CDR3 comprises 16 residues. The DNA of the CDR3 is TGCGCCAGCAGCTTGACGACAGGGATGAACGCCGGGGAGCTGTTTTTT. Translating gives CASSLTTGMNAGELFF.

This clone was counted a single time. The chain carries TRBV29-1 and TRBJ2-1, with D maybe TRBD1 (7 bases). CDR1 and CDR2 (germline): SQVTM, ANQGSEA. Trimming stripped 7 bases from V and 8 bases from J, with 21 bases between. CDR3 length: 14 amino acids. CDR3 DNA sequence: TGCAGCGGCTACCAGGGGGGTCAAGGGGATGAGCAGTTCTTC. Amino acids: CSGYQGGQGDEQFF.

The gene calls are TRBV5-1 and TRBJ1-2; D gene unclear. The V end was cut by 6 bases, the J end by 2 bases, with 11 bases between. This CDR3 comprises 13 residues. In germline, CDR1 is SGHRS, CDR2 YFSETQ. CDR3 bases: TGCGCCAGCACCCGGACGGGGAACTATGGCTACACCTTC. Translation: CASTRTGNYGYTF.

V and J are TRBV4-1 and TRBJ1-4; D might be TRBD1 (6 bases). Germline loops: CDR1 MGHRA, CDR2 YSYEKL. The CDR3 is 15 residues long. Trimming pared 1 base from V and 3 bases from J, leaving 9 bases between. For the CDR3, the DNA is TGCGCCAGCAGCCAAGTACAGGGTTCTAATGAAAAACTGTTTTTT. The encoded protein is CASSQVQGSNEKLFF.

This clone was recorded a few times. The V and J genes are TRBV28 and TRBJ1-1; D gene ambiguous. V lost 2 bases and J 5 bases, leaving 6 bases between the germline ends. The germline V gene has CDR1 MDHEN and CDR2 SYDVKM. This CDR3 region has 12 residues. This CDR3 is CASSLRVTEAFF. The DNA for the CDR3 is TGTGCCAGCAGTTTACGCGTAACTGAAGCTTTCTTT.

This clone was detected only a few times. The chain links TRBV27 to TRBJ1-4, with D possibly matching TRBD1 (6 bases). The length of the CDR3 is 16 residues. With 3 bases removed from V and 0 bases from J, the gap between germline ends came to 11 bases. Germline V gene lookup returns CDR1 MNHEY and CDR2 SMNVEV (reference sequence). CDR3 in amino acids: CASSFYRVATNEKLFF. CDR3 in DNA: TGTGCCAGCAGTTTTTACAGGGTCGCAACTAATGAAAAACTGTTTTTT.

The gene calls are TRBV2 and TRBJ1-1; no firm D call. Germline values: CDR1 SNHLY, CDR2 FYNNEI. CDR3 length equals 12 residues. V was shortened by 3 bases and J by 11 bases, with 13 bases between the two germline ends. The CDR3 DNA sequence: TGTGCCAGCAGTGAGAGGCCTAGTCTGGCTTTCTTT. Its protein is CASSERPSLAFF.

V and J are TRBV28 and TRBJ1-1, with D perhaps matching TRBD1 (5 bases). The CDR3 has 13 residues. Trimming took 4 bases from V and 4 from J, leaving 10 bases between them. Germline assignment: CDR1 MDHEN and CDR2 SYDVKM. The CDR3: CASSSPGGTEAFF. The CDR3, as DNA: TGTGCCAGCAGTTCACCGGGGGGCACTGAAGCTTTCTTT. The full variable domain, in which reference TRBV28 and TRBJ1-1 provide the parts outside the CDR3, is DVKVTQSSRYLVKRTGEKVFLECVQDMDHENMFWYRQDPGLGLRLIYFSYDVKMKEKGDIPEGYSVSREKKERFSLILESASTNQTSMYLCASSSPGGTEAFFGQGTRLTVV.

The V and J genes are TRBV11-2 and TRBJ1-6, with D possibly matching TRBD1 (6 bases). The CDR3 length is 15 residues. The germline V and J ends were trimmed by 5 bases and 7 bases, with 15 bases remaining between them. The germline V gene has CDR1 SGHAT and CDR2 FQNNGV. CDR3 amino acids: CASSRRGRQNSPLHF. The CDR3 nucleotides are TGTGCCAGCAGCCGCAGGGGACGGCAAAATTCACCCCTCCACTTT.

The CDR3, as DNA: TGTGCCAGCAGCCCGGGACAGCTAAAAGTTTACGAGCAGTACTTC. Protein product: CASSPGQLKVYEQYF. The chain is built from TRBV5-4 and TRBJ2-7, with 7 bases fitting TRBD1. Germline lookup yields CDR1 SGHNT and CDR2 YYREEE (reference sequence). With V trimmed by 4 bases and J by 4 bases, 11 bases remained unmatched. The CDR3 sequence is 15 residues long.

The J gene is TRBJ2-7, the V gene TRBV27; tentative D call: TRBD2 (5 bases). V gave up 0 bases and J gave up 7 bases, with 7 bases separating them. From germline, CDR1 is MNHEY and CDR2 SMNVEV (reference sequence). This CDR3 contains 12 residues. CDR3 region: CASSLSGNEQYF. For the CDR3, the DNA is TGTGCCAGCAGTTTATCCGGGAATGAGCAGTACTTC.

A note on this clone: Different DNA sequences within this sample yield the same CDR3. The V call is TRBV6-5, the J call TRBJ1-1; D is ambiguous. This CDR3 region has 14 residues. CDR1 and CDR2 (germline): MNHEY, SVGAGI. Trimming shortened V by 0 bases and J by 0 bases, and 5 bases separated the two germline ends. The CDR3 DNA is TGTGCCAGCAGTTACTCACAGTTGAACACTGAAGCTTTCTTT. Amino acid sequence: CASSYSQLNTEAFF.

V usage is TRBV4-1 and J usage is TRBJ1-1, with D perhaps TRBD1 (5 bases). Germline CDR1 and CDR2: MGHRA and YSYEKL. V lost 4 bases and J 0 bases, leaving 15 bases between the germline ends. This CDR3 spans 16 amino acids. CDR3 in DNA: TGCGCCAGCAGCCTGCCAAGAGACAGTATGAACACTGAAGCTTTCTTT. This codes for CASSLPRDSMNTEAFF.

This chain joins TRBV19 and TRBJ1-2; D unclear. CDR3 length: 13 amino acids. V was trimmed by 4 bases and J by 8 bases, leaving 14 bases between them. The germline V gene encodes CDR1 LNHDA and CDR2 SQIVND (reference sequence). The chain's CDR3 is CASSTYDGVGYTF. Here the CDR3 DNA reads TGTGCCAGTAGTACCTACGACGGGGTCGGCTACACCTTC.

The rearrangement uses TRBV6-5 and TRBJ2-5; perhaps TRBD1 as D (5 bases). CDR1 is MNHEY, CDR2 SVGAGI, per germline. CDR3 length: 12 amino acids. Deletions cut 6 bases from V and 7 bases from J, with 12 bases between. CDR3 protein: CASRALTGTQYF. CDR3 nucleotide sequence: TGTGCCAGCAGAGCTCTTACAGGGACCCAGTACTTC.

The genes are TRBV29-1 and TRBJ1-4, with 8 nucleotides matching TRBD1. The V segment lost 6 bases and the J segment 8 bases; nucleotides outside the gene matches: 8. In germline, CDR1 is SQVTM, CDR2 ANQGSEA. The CDR3 covers 13 residues. CDR3 sequence: CSVSGTGGEKLFF. The DNA for the CDR3 is TGCAGCGTCTCCGGGACAGGTGGGGAAAAACTGTTTTTT.

The chain combines TRBV5-1 with TRBJ1-1, with D possibly being TRBD1 (5 bases). V was cut by 2 bases and J by 6 bases, with 14 bases left in between. The CDR3 runs 14 residues. Per the germline V gene, CDR1 is SGHRS and CDR2 is YFSETQ. As DNA, the CDR3 is TGCGCCAGCAGCTTCGGGCTCCAGGGTGCTGAAGCTTTCTTT. Translating gives CASSFGLQGAEAFF.